This note documents a single T cell receptor beta chain sequence. The antigen remains unidentified. This may stem from a read error, because a much larger clone lies one nucleotide away. MiXCR, run by TCRdb on the 5' RACE reads, gives a single entry per CDR3 protein. In the table there are roughly 54,000 distinct CDR3 sequences, 15% to 20% of which are singletons. This CDR3 spans 14 amino acids. General study results and limits: Greatest tumor Treg TCR overlap was with tumor naive CD4+ cells.

The V gene is TRBV12-2, the J gene TRBJ2-7; the tabulated D call, TRBD1, remains unverified against the DNA. TRBV12-2 is labeled a pseudogene. This receptor was taken from a female donor with breast cancer. The material sequenced was naive CD4+ T cells sorted from blood. Sample subset: naive CD4+ T cells, CD4+CD45RA+CD25-. The CDR3 loop reads CASSFGTGEYERYF. The CDR3 nucleotides are TGTGCCAGCAGCTTCGGGACAGGGGAGTACGAGCGGTACTTC.